This is a list of T cell receptor beta chains from one sample in a study of T-cell memory formation after mild COVID-19. In TCRdb, the 5' RACE reads were re-called with MiXCR into one record per CDR3 protein. The data hold over 150,000 distinct CDR3 sequences, with roughly 23% observed a single time. Material: PBMCs or a T cell subset sorted from them (not recorded which). The receptors here all came from an adult woman who had mild COVID-19 (a few samples of this study predate the infection). Cell type and time point are not known. The CDR3 runs from the conserved cysteine through the conserved F or W. The D gene is left open where the match is weak. Clone size is shown for a subset of rows, as once, few, many or a class of expanded clone.

CDR3aa: CASSQGDGTGQYF; CDR3nt: TGCGCCAGCAGCCAAGGGGACGGGACGGGGCAGTACTTC; d_gene: -; abundance: -; j_gene: TRBJ2-7; v_gene: TRBV4-1
CDR3aa: CSVEELQIGADTQYF; CDR3nt: TGCAGCGTTGAAGAACTACAAATCGGCGCAGATACGCAGTATTTT; d_gene: -; abundance: -; j_gene: TRBJ2-3; v_gene: TRBV29-1
CDR3aa: CASSHAWEVNKNEQFF; CDR3nt: TGTGCCAGCAGCCACGCCTGGGAGGTTAACAAAAATGAGCAGTTCTTC; d_gene: -; abundance: few; j_gene: TRBJ2-1; v_gene: TRBV7-2
CDR3aa: CASSLVLYSNQPQHF; CDR3nt: TGTGCCAGCAGCTTAGTTCTTTATAGCAATCAGCCCCAGCATTTT; d_gene: -; abundance: few; j_gene: TRBJ1-5; v_gene: TRBV7-2
CDR3aa: CASRGGQGAGELFF; CDR3nt: TGTGCCAGCAGGGGAGGACAGGGGGCCGGGGAGCTGTTTTTT; d_gene: TRBD1; abundance: -; j_gene: TRBJ2-2; v_gene: TRBV6-5
CDR3aa: CASSYGGDGTEAFF; CDR3nt: TGTGCCAGCAGTTACGGGGGCGACGGAACTGAAGCTTTCTTT; d_gene: -; abundance: few; j_gene: TRBJ1-1; v_gene: TRBV6-2/TRBV6-3
CDR3aa: CASSQEGPTPRHEQYF; CDR3nt: TGTGCCAGCAGCCAAGAAGGTCCTACCCCGCGGCACGAGCAGTACTTC; d_gene: -; abundance: -; j_gene: TRBJ2-7; v_gene: TRBV14
CDR3aa: CASSLHLNQPQHF; CDR3nt: TGTGCCAGCAGCTTGCACCTCAATCAGCCCCAGCATTTT; d_gene: -; abundance: few; j_gene: TRBJ1-5; v_gene: TRBV12-3/TRBV12-4
CDR3aa: CASSQPGDLNTEAFF; CDR3nt: TGTGCCAGCAGTCAACCAGGGGACCTGAACACTGAAGCTTTCTTT; d_gene: -; abundance: -; j_gene: TRBJ1-1; v_gene: TRBV6-6
CDR3aa: CASRRSSGSWTDTQYF; CDR3nt: TGTGCCAGCAGGCGATCTAGCGGGAGTTGGACAGATACGCAGTATTTT; d_gene: TRBD2; abundance: -; j_gene: TRBJ2-3; v_gene: TRBV7-8
CDR3aa: CASSQYNRGEQYF; CDR3nt: TGTGCCAGCAGCCAGTATAACAGGGGCGAGCAGTACTTC; d_gene: TRBD1; abundance: -; j_gene: TRBJ2-7; v_gene: TRBV7-9
CDR3aa: CASSLEFPGGIIQETQYF; CDR3nt: TGTGCCAGCAGTTTAGAGTTTCCGGGAGGAATAATCCAAGAGACCCAGTACTTC; d_gene: TRBD2; abundance: many; j_gene: TRBJ2-5; v_gene: TRBV12-3/TRBV12-4
CDR3aa: CASKRQGDNYGYTF; CDR3nt: TGCGCCAGCAAGCGACAGGGAGATAACTATGGCTACACCTTC; d_gene: TRBD1; abundance: -; j_gene: TRBJ1-2; v_gene: TRBV5-1
CDR3aa: CASSDGQGGGTDTQYF; CDR3nt: TGTGCCAGCAGTGACGGACAGGGGGGAGGAACAGATACGCAGTATTTT; d_gene: TRBD1; abundance: few; j_gene: TRBJ2-3; v_gene: TRBV6-4
CDR3aa: CASSQDPGEQFF; CDR3nt: TGCGCCAGCAGCCAAGATCCCGGGGAGCAGTTCTTC; d_gene: -; abundance: few; j_gene: TRBJ2-1; v_gene: TRBV4-1
CDR3aa: CASNPTTVYGYTF; CDR3nt: TGTGCCAGCAACCCAACGACAGTATATGGCTACACCTTC; d_gene: -; abundance: -; j_gene: TRBJ1-2; v_gene: TRBV21-1
CDR3aa: CASTPAVGGSTEAFF; CDR3nt: TGTGCCAGCACCCCCGCCGTGGGGGGCTCCACTGAAGCTTTCTTT; d_gene: -; abundance: medium-sized; j_gene: TRBJ1-1; v_gene: TRBV27
CDR3aa: CASSLEGRGGVSYEQYF; CDR3nt: TGCGCCAGCAGCCTAGAAGGCCGCGGGGGGGTCTCCTACGAGCAGTACTTC; d_gene: TRBD2; abundance: -; j_gene: TRBJ2-7; v_gene: TRBV4-1
CDR3aa: CASSLRDSTYEQYF; CDR3nt: TGTGCCAGCAGTCTCCGGGACAGTACCTACGAGCAGTACTTC; d_gene: TRBD1; abundance: -; j_gene: TRBJ2-7; v_gene: TRBV12-3/TRBV12-4
CDR3aa: CASSLSTDQGGNEKLFF; CDR3nt: TGTGCCAGCAGCTTGTCGACGGACCAGGGGGGTAATGAAAAACTGTTTTTT; d_gene: TRBD1; abundance: few; j_gene: TRBJ1-4; v_gene: TRBV5-6